These 5 T cell receptor beta chains were sequenced from one sample in a study of T cell changes during pregnancy in multiple sclerosis. TCRdb's table, derived via immunoSEQ multiplex PCR, lists solely in-frame clones and lacks some. Among about 60,000 clones listed, 92% were seen once. Sequenced here: peripheral blood, sampled in the first trimester of pregnancy. The receptor source for this set is a female donor with multiple sclerosis, enrolled in a pregnancy study.

The V call is TRBV28, the J call TRBJ2-3; no clear D gene. Germline V gene data show CDR1 as MDHEN and CDR2 as SYDVKM. V lost 5 bases and J lost 2, with 14 bases in between. The CDR3 is 15 amino acids. CDR3 region: CASSQAAKPTDTQYF. CDR3 in DNA: TGTGCCAGCAGTCAGGCAGCCAAACCCACAGATACGCAGTATTTT.

The chain combines TRBV15 with TRBJ2-7; D is perhaps TRBD2 (6 bases). CDR1 LNHNV and CDR2 YYDKDF come from the germline V gene (reference sequence). V lost 5 bases, J lost 4 bases, and 21 bases lay in between. The length of the CDR3 is 16 residues. The CDR3 DNA reads TGTGCCACCAGCCCCAGGAGGGGCGAGATAAAATACGAGCAGTACTTC. It specifies CATSPRRGEIKYEQYF.

This chain connects TRBV5-1 to TRBJ2-1; 13 positions agree with TRBD2. Trimming cost V 5 bases and J 4 bases; bases outside gene matches: 3. The CDR3 is 15 amino acids. Germline assignment: CDR1 SGHRS and CDR2 YFSETQ. CDR3 sequence: CASSTTSGGYNEQFF. Written as DNA, the CDR3 is TGCGCCAGCAGTACGACTAGCGGGGGGTACAATGAGCAGTTCTTC.

This chain connects TRBV7-9 to TRBJ1-2, with TRBD1 matching over 8 bases. This CDR3 comprises 15 residues. The germline V gene has CDR1 SEHNR and CDR2 FQNEAQ (reference sequence). With V trimmed by 5 bases and J by 2 bases, 7 bases remained unmatched. This chain's CDR3 is CASSPLRQGNYGYTF. Written as DNA, the CDR3 is TGTGCCAGCAGCCCCCTGCGACAGGGGAACTATGGCTACACCTTC.

This clone was counted once. CDR3 sequence (DNA): TGTGCCAGCAGTTTCCCAGGGGACGGCTCCTACGAGCAGTACTTC. Translating it yields CASSFPGDGSYEQYF. The chain employs TRBV6-6 and TRBJ2-7; possibly TRBD1 for D (6 bases). This CDR3 has 15 residues. Trimming shortened V by 4 bases and J by 0 bases, and 13 bases separated the two germline ends. CDR1 MNHNY and CDR2 SVGAGI come from the germline V gene (reference sequence).